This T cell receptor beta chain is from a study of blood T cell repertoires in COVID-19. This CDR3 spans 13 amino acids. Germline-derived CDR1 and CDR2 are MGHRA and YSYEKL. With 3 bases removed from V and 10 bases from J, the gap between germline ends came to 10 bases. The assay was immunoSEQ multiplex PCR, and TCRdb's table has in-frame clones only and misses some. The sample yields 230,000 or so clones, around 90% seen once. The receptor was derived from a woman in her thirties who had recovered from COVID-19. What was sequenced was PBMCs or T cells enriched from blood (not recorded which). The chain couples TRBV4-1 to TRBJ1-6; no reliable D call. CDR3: CASSHGGGSPLHF. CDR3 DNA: TGCGCCAGCAGCCATGGTGGAGGGTCACCCCTCCACTTT.